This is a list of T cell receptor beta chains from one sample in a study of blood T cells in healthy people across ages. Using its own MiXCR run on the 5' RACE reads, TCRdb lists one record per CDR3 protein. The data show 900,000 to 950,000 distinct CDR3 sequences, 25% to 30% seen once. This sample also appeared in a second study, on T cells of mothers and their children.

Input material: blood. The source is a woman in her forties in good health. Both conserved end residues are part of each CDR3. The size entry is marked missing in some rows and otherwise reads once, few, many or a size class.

cdr3_aa: CASRDLGGYNEQFF
j_call: TRBJ2-1
clone_size: many
v_call: TRBV7-2
cdr3_length: 14

cdr3_aa: CASSQVGTGSGYTF
j_call: TRBJ1-2
clone_size: few
v_call: TRBV3-1
cdr3_length: 14

cdr3_aa: CASSSLIWGQALSYEQYF
j_call: TRBJ2-7
clone_size: few
v_call: TRBV7-8
cdr3_length: 18

cdr3_aa: CASSFGDPSTDTQYF
j_call: TRBJ2-3
clone_size: -
v_call: TRBV12-3/TRBV12-4
cdr3_length: 15

cdr3_aa: CATSDQNTDTQYF
j_call: TRBJ2-3
clone_size: few
v_call: TRBV24-1
cdr3_length: 13

cdr3_aa: CAISESGHRGLGRGGEQFF
j_call: TRBJ2-1
clone_size: -
v_call: TRBV10-3
cdr3_length: 19

cdr3_aa: CASSLRSAIYEQYF
j_call: TRBJ2-7
clone_size: -
v_call: TRBV7-9
cdr3_length: 14

cdr3_aa: CANSQTSGGGTDTQYF
j_call: TRBJ2-3
clone_size: few
v_call: TRBV4-3
cdr3_length: 16

cdr3_aa: CASSLLTSGGSNEQFF
j_call: TRBJ2-1
clone_size: -
v_call: TRBV27
cdr3_length: 16

cdr3_aa: CSEASGRTDTQYF
j_call: TRBJ2-3
clone_size: few
v_call: TRBV29-1
cdr3_length: 13

cdr3_aa: CASSVVEGGYTF
j_call: TRBJ1-2
clone_size: many
v_call: TRBV9
cdr3_length: 12

cdr3_aa: CSASRRVKGNQPQHF
j_call: TRBJ1-5
clone_size: few
v_call: TRBV20-1
cdr3_length: 15

cdr3_aa: CASSPMGSGFNEQYF
j_call: -
clone_size: -
v_call: TRBV28
cdr3_length: 15

cdr3_aa: CASSYGGRAKEPQHF
j_call: TRBJ1-5
clone_size: -
v_call: TRBV6-2/TRBV6-3
cdr3_length: 15

cdr3_aa: CASSRLWGGASTDTQYF
j_call: TRBJ2-3
clone_size: -
v_call: TRBV4-3
cdr3_length: 17

cdr3_aa: CSVEGTEAFF
j_call: TRBJ1-1
clone_size: few
v_call: TRBV29-1
cdr3_length: 10

cdr3_aa: CASRRRKWNTEAFF
j_call: TRBJ1-1
clone_size: -
v_call: TRBV12-3/TRBV12-4
cdr3_length: 14

cdr3_aa: CASSLEPGRTIEAFF
j_call: TRBJ1-1
clone_size: many
v_call: TRBV11-2
cdr3_length: 15

cdr3_aa: CASSLALVDTQYF
j_call: TRBJ2-3
clone_size: -
v_call: TRBV7-9
cdr3_length: 13

cdr3_aa: CASSHQNYGQYF
j_call: TRBJ2-7
clone_size: few
v_call: TRBV6-5
cdr3_length: 12

cdr3_aa: CASSPTGLAGAHEQFF
j_call: TRBJ2-1
clone_size: few
v_call: TRBV7-3
cdr3_length: 16

cdr3_aa: CASRGTGENGYTF
j_call: TRBJ1-2
clone_size: many
v_call: TRBV12-3/TRBV12-4
cdr3_length: 13

cdr3_aa: CASSTVDRYQPQHF
j_call: TRBJ1-5
clone_size: -
v_call: TRBV12-3/TRBV12-4
cdr3_length: 14

cdr3_aa: CASSLGWGGTYEQYF
j_call: -
clone_size: few
v_call: TRBV7-9
cdr3_length: 15

cdr3_aa: CSARAEGTDTQYF
j_call: TRBJ2-3
clone_size: few
v_call: TRBV20-1
cdr3_length: 13

cdr3_aa: CSARDPGLAGGPITADTQYF
j_call: TRBJ2-3
clone_size: few
v_call: TRBV20-1
cdr3_length: 20

cdr3_aa: CASSPQRGGHDEQFF
j_call: TRBJ2-1
clone_size: few
v_call: TRBV7-3
cdr3_length: 15

cdr3_aa: CASSSGPMAEQYF
j_call: TRBJ2-7
clone_size: many
v_call: TRBV7-7
cdr3_length: 13

cdr3_aa: CASSQESGLAVGNTIYF
j_call: TRBJ1-3
clone_size: few
v_call: TRBV4-1
cdr3_length: 17

cdr3_aa: CASSQVAGGRTYEQYF
j_call: TRBJ2-7
clone_size: few
v_call: TRBV14
cdr3_length: 16

cdr3_aa: CSARSGTSGQETQYF
j_call: TRBJ2-5
clone_size: few
v_call: TRBV20-1
cdr3_length: 15

cdr3_aa: CASSIKPGQGSNEQFF
j_call: TRBJ2-1
clone_size: many
v_call: TRBV12-3/TRBV12-4
cdr3_length: 16

cdr3_aa: CASQGRGGDNEQFF
j_call: TRBJ2-1
clone_size: few
v_call: TRBV11-3
cdr3_length: 14

cdr3_aa: CASSPSTGYTEAFF
j_call: TRBJ1-1
clone_size: -
v_call: TRBV7-2
cdr3_length: 14

cdr3_aa: CASSYLGGGEEFF
j_call: TRBJ2-1
clone_size: once
v_call: TRBV6-2/TRBV6-3
cdr3_length: 13

cdr3_aa: CASSQAGINQPQHF
j_call: TRBJ1-5
clone_size: -
v_call: TRBV3-1
cdr3_length: 14

cdr3_aa: CASSASGQAGELFF
j_call: TRBJ2-2
clone_size: few
v_call: TRBV9
cdr3_length: 14

cdr3_aa: CASSLEAFGGDTQYF
j_call: TRBJ2-3
clone_size: -
v_call: TRBV11-2
cdr3_length: 15

cdr3_aa: CASSYSDLNTEAFF
j_call: TRBJ1-1
clone_size: many
v_call: TRBV6-5
cdr3_length: 14

cdr3_aa: CASGLGTGETYEQYF
j_call: TRBJ2-7
clone_size: -
v_call: TRBV5-1
cdr3_length: 15

cdr3_aa: CASSETLTHRTDTQYF
j_call: TRBJ2-3
clone_size: -
v_call: TRBV6-1
cdr3_length: 16

cdr3_aa: CASSAPGADEQYF
j_call: -
clone_size: -
v_call: TRBV6-6
cdr3_length: 13

cdr3_aa: CASSATGFNEKLFF
j_call: TRBJ1-4
clone_size: few
v_call: TRBV7-2
cdr3_length: 14

cdr3_aa: CASSRLLVGDQYF
j_call: TRBJ2-5
clone_size: many
v_call: TRBV27
cdr3_length: 13

cdr3_aa: CSASSGGVYNEQFF
j_call: TRBJ2-1
clone_size: many
v_call: TRBV20-1
cdr3_length: 14

cdr3_aa: CASSQGGTRGETQYF
j_call: TRBJ2-5
clone_size: -
v_call: TRBV3-1
cdr3_length: 15

cdr3_aa: CASSEAVGGLYGYTF
j_call: TRBJ1-2
clone_size: -
v_call: TRBV2
cdr3_length: 15

cdr3_aa: CASTRDGRDKQFF
j_call: TRBJ2-1
clone_size: many
v_call: TRBV12-3/TRBV12-4
cdr3_length: 13

cdr3_aa: CASIRTARYEQYF
j_call: TRBJ2-7
clone_size: many
v_call: TRBV12-3/TRBV12-4
cdr3_length: 13

cdr3_aa: CASSYDGTDTQYF
j_call: TRBJ2-3
clone_size: many
v_call: TRBV28
cdr3_length: 13

cdr3_aa: CASSSLAGGPADTQYF
j_call: TRBJ2-3
clone_size: few
v_call: TRBV5-1
cdr3_length: 16

cdr3_aa: CASRRGAGLAKNIQYF
j_call: TRBJ2-4
clone_size: many
v_call: TRBV28
cdr3_length: 16

cdr3_aa: CASSQTGESYNEQFF
j_call: TRBJ2-1
clone_size: many
v_call: TRBV5-1
cdr3_length: 15